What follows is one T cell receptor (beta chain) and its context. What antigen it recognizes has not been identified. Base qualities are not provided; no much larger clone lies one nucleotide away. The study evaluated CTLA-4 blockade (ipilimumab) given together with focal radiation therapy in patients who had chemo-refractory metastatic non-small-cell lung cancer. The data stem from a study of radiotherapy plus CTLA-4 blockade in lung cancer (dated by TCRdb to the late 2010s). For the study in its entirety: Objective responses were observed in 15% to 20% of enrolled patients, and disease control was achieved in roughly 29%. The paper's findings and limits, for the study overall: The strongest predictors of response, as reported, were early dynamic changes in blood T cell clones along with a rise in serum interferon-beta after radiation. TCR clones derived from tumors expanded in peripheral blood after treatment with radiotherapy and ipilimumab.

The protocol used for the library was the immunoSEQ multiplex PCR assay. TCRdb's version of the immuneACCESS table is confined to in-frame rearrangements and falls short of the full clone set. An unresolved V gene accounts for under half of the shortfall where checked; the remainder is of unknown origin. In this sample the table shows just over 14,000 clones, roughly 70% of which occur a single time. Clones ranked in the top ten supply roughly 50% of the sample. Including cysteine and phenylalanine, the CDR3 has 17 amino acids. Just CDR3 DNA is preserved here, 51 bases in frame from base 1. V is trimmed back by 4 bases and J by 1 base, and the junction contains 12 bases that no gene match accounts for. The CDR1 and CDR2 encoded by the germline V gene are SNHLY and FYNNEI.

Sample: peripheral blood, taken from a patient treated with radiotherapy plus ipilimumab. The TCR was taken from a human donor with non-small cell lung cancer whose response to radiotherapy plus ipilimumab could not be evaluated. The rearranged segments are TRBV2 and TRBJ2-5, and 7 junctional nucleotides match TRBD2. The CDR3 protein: CASSASVWGGTQETQYF. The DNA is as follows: TGTGCCAGCAGTGCCTCCGTATGGGGGGGGACCCAAGAGACCCAGTACTTC.